This T cell receptor (beta chain) was observed in a study of OX40 agonist ivuxolimab in advanced cancers. Sequencing used immunoSEQ multiplex PCR; TCRdb keeps in-frame clones, though not all of them. The sample has 80,000 or so clones; 85% are singletons. V lost 2 bases, J lost 2 bases, and 6 bases stayed unmatched. The CDR3 covers 15 residues. Per the germline V gene, CDR1 is MNHEY and CDR2 is SMNVEV (reference sequence). The material was CD4+ or CD8+ T cells sorted from blood, obtained in a trial of the OX40 agonist ivuxolimab. The origin of this receptor is an adult with an advanced solid tumor such as melanoma, head and neck, liver or kidney cancer. The rearrangement links TRBV27 to TRBJ2-7, with 7 nucleotides matching TRBD1. CDR3 DNA: TGTGCCAGCAGTTTAATTGGGACAGCCACCTACGAGCAGTACTTC. It encodes CASSLIGTATYEQYF.